The next 16 T cell receptor beta chains were all read from a single sample in a study of patients and donors after allogeneic stem cell transplantation. TCRdb itself ran the RT-PCR reads through MiXCR, one entry per CDR3 protein. Counted here are about a million distinct CDR3 sequences, more than 15% occurring once; the ten biggest clones make up roughly 6.4%. Sequenced sample: blood, either unsorted or a sorted T cell fraction (not recorded which). The receptors shown here come from a human donor who was either an allogeneic HSCT recipient or a stem cell or donor lymphocyte infusion donor (not recorded which). It is not recorded whose cells these are; they may come from a transplant donor.

V is TRBV30 and J is TRBJ1-3; D call uncertain. Trimming took 0 bases from V and 9 from J, leaving 12 bases between them. CDR1 and CDR2 (germline): GTSNPN, SVGIG (reference sequence). The CDR3 length is 13 residues. The CDR3 coding sequence is TGTGCCTGGAGTGTGGAGGTAGTTGCCACCATATATTTT. It encodes CAWSVEVVATIYF. Drawing the rest from reference TRBV30 and TRBJ1-3, the complete variable domain is SQTIHQWPATLVQPVGSPLSLECTVEGTSNPNLYWYRQAAGRGLQLLFYSVGIGQISSEVPQNLSASRPQDRQFILSSKKLLLSDSGFYLCAWSVEVVATIYFGEGSWLTVV.

The table lists this clonotype with a few counts. The CDR3 sequence is CAIRAAQETQYF. For the CDR3, the DNA is TGTGCCATCAGGGCAGCCCAAGAGACCCAGTACTTC. This chain uses TRBV10-3 with TRBJ2-5, with unresolved D. CDR1 and CDR2 (germline): ENHRY, SYGVKD. Trimming removed 6 bases at V and 1 base at J, with 6 bases between. The CDR3 is 12 residues long.

The chain joins TRBV7-3 to TRBJ1-2, with D possibly being TRBD1 (5 bases). CDR3 length: 13 residues. Germline loops: CDR1 SGHTA, CDR2 FQGTGA. V was trimmed by 3 bases and J by 4 bases, leaving 9 bases between them. In nucleotides, the CDR3 is TGTGCCAGCAGCTTCCAGGGAGTCTATGGCTACACCTTC. Encoded protein: CASSFQGVYGYTF.

This clonotype was recorded at least ten times. The rearrangement links TRBV6-1 to TRBJ1-3, with D maybe TRBD1 (6 bases). CDR3 length equals 14 residues. Trimming cost V 7 bases and J 2 bases, with 12 bases left between them. CDR1 and CDR2 (germline): MNHNS, SASEGT. The CDR3 DNA sequence: TGTGCCAGCATCCAAGGGGGGGCTGGAAACACCATATATTTT. It yields the protein CASIQGGAGNTIYF.

This clonotype turned up a few times. This chain connects TRBV11-2 to TRBJ1-1, with D hard to call. Looked up from germline, CDR1 is SGHAT and CDR2 is FQNNGV. Trimming shortened V by 3 bases and J by 2 bases, and 13 bases separated the two germline ends. CDR3 size: 15 residues. In DNA, the CDR3 is TGTGCCAGCAGCTTGGGATTGAGACACAACACTGAAGCTTTCTTT. This encodes CASSLGLRHNTEAFF.

This clonotype occurred many times. This sequence joins TRBV20-1 and TRBJ1-5, with 8 bases aligning to TRBD1. With V trimmed by 2 bases and J by 3 bases, 9 bases remained unmatched. This CDR3 contains 16 residues. Germline values: CDR1 DFQATT, CDR2 SNEGSKA (reference sequence). The CDR3 nucleotides read TGCAGTGCTAGAAATTTCCAGGGGGCGGACAATCAGCCCCAGCATTTT. Translated, it gives CSARNFQGADNQPQHF.

The rearrangement links TRBV7-3 to TRBJ2-3; D unresolved. Per germline, CDR1 SGHTA and CDR2 FQGTGA. V lost 5 bases to trimming and J lost 2 bases, with 17 bases between them. CDR3 length: 16 amino acids. CDR3 loop: CASSTDPRVPTDTQYF. Here the CDR3 DNA reads TGTGCCAGCAGCACAGACCCCAGAGTCCCCACAGATACGCAGTATTTT.

The V gene is TRBV7-2, the J gene TRBJ1-2; no definite D call. The CDR3 is 16 amino acids. The V and J ends lost 0 bases and 1 base respectively, with 12 bases between them. Germline CDR1 is SGHTA and CDR2 is FQGNSA. The CDR3 loop is CASSLAAARLNYGYTF. CDR3 sequence (DNA): TGTGCCAGCAGCTTAGCGGCGGCGCGCCTTAACTATGGCTACACCTTC. The variable domain in full, with the rest retrieved from reference TRBV7-2 and TRBJ1-2, is GAGVSQSPSNKVTEKGKDVELRCDPISGHTALYWYRQSLGQGLEFLIYFQGNSAPDKSGLPSDRFSAERTGGSVSTLTIQRTQQEDSAVYLCASSLAAARLNYGYTFGSGTRLTVV.

This clonotype was detected only a few times. The chain couples TRBV7-9 to TRBJ2-3; weak D call: TRBD2 (6 bases). Between the trimmed V and J ends, which lost 0 bases and 2 bases, there was a span of 9 bases. The CDR3 is 15 amino acids. Germline V gene data show CDR1 as SEHNR and CDR2 as FQNEAQ (reference sequence). CDR3 region: CASSLASGFTDTQYF. CDR3 DNA sequence: TGTGCCAGCAGCTTAGCTAGCGGTTTCACAGATACGCAGTATTTT. The full variable domain, completed using reference TRBV7-9 and TRBJ2-3, is DTGVSQNPRHKITKRGQNVTFRCDPISEHNRLYWYRQTLGQGPEFLTYFQNEAQLEKSRLLSDRFSAERPKGSFSTLEIQRTEQGDSAMYLCASSLASGFTDTQYFGPGTRLTVL.

This chain connects TRBV2 to TRBJ1-5; perhaps TRBD1 as D (6 bases). Trimming stripped 5 bases from V and 0 bases from J, with 20 bases between. Germline-derived CDR1 and CDR2 are SNHLY and FYNNEI. The CDR3 is 18 amino acids. CDR3 loop: CASSPGQRTLYSNQPQHF. CDR3 coding DNA: TGTGCCAGCAGTCCGGGACAACGCACTCTATATAGCAATCAGCCCCAGCATTTT.

Ten or more counts support this clonotype. The J gene is TRBJ2-2, the V gene TRBV3-1, with D possibly matching TRBD2 (6 bases). Germline CDR1 reads LGHDT; CDR2 reads YNNKEL (reference sequence). The ends were cut back, 1 base at V and 3 bases at J, with 6 bases in the middle. The CDR3 extends over 14 amino acids. Here the CDR3 DNA reads TGTGCCAGCAGCCAAGCGGGGGACACCGGGGAGCTGTTTTTT. This gives the protein CASSQAGDTGELFF.

In this sample, this clonotype turned up many times. The chain combines TRBV5-1 with TRBJ2-5; D uncertain. Trimming cost V 0 bases and J 4 bases, with 7 bases left between them. The germline V gene has CDR1 SGHRS and CDR2 YFSETQ. This CDR3 has 13 amino acids. This chain's CDR3 is CASSLGLLETQYF. The CDR3 DNA reads as TGCGCCAGCAGCTTGGGACTGTTAGAGACCCAGTACTTC.

The chain couples TRBV5-1 to TRBJ2-5; D call uncertain. Per the germline V gene, CDR1 is SGHRS and CDR2 is YFSETQ. Trimming stripped 0 bases from V and 2 bases from J, with 8 bases between. The CDR3 sequence is 14 residues long. CDR3 coding DNA: TGCGCCAGCAGCTTGGCCATGGGGCAAGAGACCCAGTACTTC. It translates to CASSLAMGQETQYF.

This sequence joins TRBV4-1 and TRBJ2-3, with 7 bases lining up with TRBD1. The V segment lost 2 bases and the J segment 3 bases; nucleotides outside the gene matches: 5. CDR1 and CDR2 (germline): MGHRA, YSYEKL. This CDR3 comprises 15 residues. The CDR3 reads CASSQQGERTDTQYF. As DNA, the CDR3 is TGCGCCAGCAGCCAACAGGGGGAAAGAACAGATACGCAGTATTTT.

This clonotype was seen ten or more times. The chain links TRBV12-3 or TRBV12-4 to TRBJ1-1; TRBD1 matches 8 bases. The CDR3 sequence is 17 residues long. V shed 5 bases, J shed 0 bases, and the junction held 11 bases outside the gene matches. The CDR3 region is CASSPGQAPSLNTEAFF. The DNA for the CDR3 is TGTGCCAGCAGTCCGGGACAGGCCCCTTCCTTGAACACTGAAGCTTTCTTT.

This chain's CDR3 is CSAGTGGWETQYF. Here the CDR3 DNA reads TGCAGCGCCGGGACAGGGGGCTGGGAGACCCAGTACTTC. This chain joins TRBV29-1 and TRBJ2-5; 12 nucleotides agree with TRBD1. The germline V gene encodes CDR1 SQVTM and CDR2 ANQGSEA. Trimming at V came to 7 bases and at J to 5 bases, leaving 5 bases not matched to a gene. The CDR3 contains 13 residues.